This TCR beta chain stems from a study of cytomegalovirus exposure and HLA in healthy donors. Study-level findings and limits: Later, an analysis found that TCR clusters from the first cohort tended to co-occur in the roughly 110 validation repertoires.

Clones were sequenced by immunoSEQ multiplex PCR, and TCRdb holds only the in-frame ones, with some missing. The repertoire includes about 280,000 clones, 70% to 90% of them detected once, and around 0.92% sits in the top ten. Comment on this clone: Its target is not known.

Per germline, CDR1 MDHEN and CDR2 SYDVKM. CDR3 length: 14 amino acids. V was pared by 1 base and J by 2 bases, with 9 bases between. Sequenced material: PBMCs. This TCR was sampled from a woman under 30 in good health and CMV-seronegative. This chain links TRBV28 with TRBJ2-7; no firm D call. CDR3 coding DNA: TGTGCCAGCAGTTTATCAGTCACCACCTACGAGCAGTACTTC. Protein: CASSLSVTTYEQYF.